The 5 T cell receptor beta chains reported below all come from one sample, sequenced in a study of blood T cell repertoires in COVID-19. Assay used: immunoSEQ multiplex PCR; TCRdb lists only in-frame clones, some missing. The sample has under 250,000 clones, about 82% seen once. Source material: peripheral blood. The receptors here all came from a man older than 75 with acute or convalescent COVID-19.

The chain combines TRBV7-2 with TRBJ1-2; D is perhaps TRBD1 (5 bases). The CDR3 spans 15 residues. V lost 0 bases and J lost 4, with 12 bases in between. The germline V gene has CDR1 SGHTA and CDR2 FQGNSA. Written as DNA, the CDR3 is TGTGCCAGCAGCTTAGCCGGCCCCCAGGGCTATGGCTACACCTTC. Amino acid sequence: CASSLAGPQGYGYTF.

This clone was seen a few times. J is TRBJ2-7 and V is TRBV6-5; tentative D call: TRBD1 (6 bases). This CDR3 has 12 amino acids. The V end lost 6 bases, the J end lost 4 bases, and 10 bases lay between the germline ends. Germline CDR1 MNHEY, CDR2 SVGAGI. For the CDR3, the DNA is TGTGCCAGCAGGGACAGTTTATACGAGCAGTACTTC. Translated, it gives CASRDSLYEQYF.

This clone was observed once. The chain joins TRBV5-4 to TRBJ1-2; possibly TRBD1 for D (6 bases). The CDR3 totals 13 residues. V was shortened by 6 bases and J by 6 bases, with 15 bases between the two germline ends. The germline V gene encodes CDR1 SGHNT and CDR2 YYREEE (reference sequence). CDR3 region: CASNTPDSNGYTF. For the CDR3, the DNA is TGTGCCAGCAACACCCCGGACAGTAATGGCTACACCTTC.

The gene calls are TRBV9 and TRBJ2-7, with D tentatively TRBD1 (5 bases). Trimming took off 4 bases at V and 5 bases at J, with 13 bases between the two ends. Germline V gene lookup returns CDR1 SGDLS and CDR2 YYNGEE. There are 13 residues in the CDR3. This CDR3 reads CASSSQGTDEQYF. CDR3 nucleotide sequence: TGTGCCAGCAGCAGTCAGGGTACAGACGAGCAGTACTTC.

The chain carries TRBV24-1 and TRBJ2-1, with 9 bases fitting TRBD2. This CDR3 is built from 15 residues. Losses at the gene ends were 2 bases for V and 5 bases for J; bases not matched to a gene: 3. Germline V lookup: CDR1 KGHDR, CDR2 SFDVKD. CDR3 sequence reads: CATSDSQRGDNEQFF. The CDR3 bases are TGTGCCACCAGTGATTCCCAGCGGGGGGACAATGAGCAGTTCTTC.